This is a list of T cell receptor beta chains from one sample in a study of T cells in Graves' hyperthyroidism and ophthalmopathy. TCRdb reanalysed the multiplex PCR reads using MiXCR and keeps one entry per CDR3 protein. Of 450,000 to 700,000 distinct CDR3 sequences listed, 35% to 55% are singletons. Sequencing was performed on peripheral blood or thyroid tissue (not recorded which). These receptors all stem from an adult woman with Graves' disease, either hyperthyroidism or ophthalmopathy (not recorded which). Both conserved end residues are part of each CDR3. D genes are given only for firm matches. For some rows the clone size is stated as once, few or many, or as a class when expanded; others skip it.

d_call clone_size j_call v_call cdr3_aa cdr3_nt
. many TRBJ2-7 TRBV5-1 CASSHFGTGGGQNYEQYF TGCGCCAGCAGCCACTTTGGGACGGGCGGCGGACAGAACTACGAGCAGTACTTC
. . TRBJ2-3 TRBV10-3 CAIKRDSRTDTQYF TGTGCCATCAAGCGAGATAGCCGCACAGATACGCAGTATTTT
. . TRBJ1-2 TRBV27 CASSFGPPDLNYGYTF TGTGCCAGCAGTTTTGGACCTCCCGACCTTAACTATGGCTACACCTTC
. . TRBJ2-1 TRBV11-3 CASSPMGSDEQFF TGTGCCAGCAGTCCCATGGGTAGCGATGAGCAGTTCTTC
. . TRBJ1-1 TRBV15 CATSSLGQDTEAFF TGTGCCACCAGCAGCTTGGGACAAGACACTGAAGCTTTCTTT
. many TRBJ2-2 TRBV5-1 CASSLTRPNTGELFF TGCGCCAGCAGCTTGACACGGCCGAACACCGGGGAGCTGTTTTTT
. many TRBJ2-7 TRBV7-9 CASSGGTAFPEQYF TGTGCCAGCAGCGGGGGGACAGCTTTTCCCGAGCAGTACTTC
TRBD1 once TRBJ1-5 TRBV10-2 CASSRQGDNQPQHF TGCGCCAGCAGTCGACAGGGGGACAATCAGCCCCAGCATTTT
. many TRBJ1-1 TRBV5-1 CASSLGENTEAFF TGTGCTAGCAGCTTAGGAGAGAACACTGAAGCTTTCTTT
TRBD1 many TRBJ1-4 TRBV11-2 CASSLDAGGTAYLPTNEKLFF TGTGCCAGCAGCTTAGACGCAGGCGGGACAGCGTACCTTCCAACTAATGAAAAACTGTTTTTT
TRBD2 . TRBJ2-5 TRBV15 CATSRRGLAGIETQYF TGTGCCACCAGCAGAAGGGGTCTAGCGGGAATCGAGACCCAGTACTTC
. . TRBJ1-2 TRBV24-1 CATLAPDTLSNYGYTF TGTGCCACCCTAGCCCCGGACACCCTTTCGAACTATGGCTACACCTTC
. . TRBJ1-2 TRBV12-3/TRBV12-4 CASSPPAGYTF TGTGCCAGCAGTCCCCCCGCGGGCTACACCTTC
TRBD1 . TRBJ1-4 TRBV20-1 CSAPRGTATNEKLFF TGCAGTGCTCCCCGAGGGACAGCAACTAATGAAAAACTGTTTTTT
. many TRBJ1-4 TRBV5-1 CASSLDSPANEKLFF TGCGCCAGCAGCTTGGACAGTCCGGCTAATGAAAAACTGTTTTTT
. many TRBJ2-7 TRBV2 CASSEDLVGDEQYF TGTGCCAGCAGTGAAGACCTAGTGGGGGACGAGCAGTACTTC
TRBD1 many TRBJ1-2 TRBV27 CASSTTGGSNYGYTF TGTGCCAGCAGCACCACAGGGGGAAGTAACTATGGCTACACCTTC
TRBD1 many TRBJ2-5 TRBV6-1 CASSPRGRRQGETQYF TGTGCCAGCAGCCCCAGGGGGCGCCGGCAGGGGGAGACCCAGTACTTC
. . TRBJ2-6 TRBV19 CASSIVGSNVLTF TGTGCCAGTAGTATAGTTGGGTCCAACGTCCTGACTTTC
TRBD1 . TRBJ1-2 TRBV20-1 CSARDRGRTGYGYTF TGCAGTGCCAGGGATAGGGGGCGCACGGGCTATGGCTACACCTTC
. . TRBJ2-2 TRBV7-2 CASSLGRGLTGTGELFF TGTGCCAGCAGTCTAGGACGGGGACTTACGGGGACCGGGGAGCTGTTTTTT
. . TRBJ1-4 TRBV7-2 CASRLGLGGEKLFF TGTGCCAGCAGATTGGGACTAGGTGGCGAAAAACTGTTTTTT
. . TRBJ1-2 TRBV29-1 CSADSPPRWGNYGYTF TGCAGCGCCGATTCACCGCCTAGGTGGGGAAACTATGGCTACACCTTC
. . TRBJ1-1 TRBV9 CASSPEVLMNTEAFF TGTGCCAGCAGCCCCGAGGTCCTCATGAACACTGAAGCTTTCTTT
. . TRBJ1-2 TRBV5-8 CARQRHASDGYTF TGTGCTAGACAGCGACACGCTTCCGATGGCTACACCTTC
. . TRBJ1-4 TRBV7-9 CASSSNRDSEKLFF TGTGCCAGCAGCTCCAACCGGGATTCGGAAAAACTGTTTTTT
. many TRBJ2-7 TRBV6-2/TRBV6-3 CASSPSGAEAYEQYF TGTGCCAGCAGCCCATCAGGGGCCGAAGCCTACGAGCAGTACTTC
. once TRBJ1-4 TRBV6-5 CASSYGTLDNEKLFF TGTGCCAGCAGTTACGGGACACTCGATAATGAAAAACTGTTTTTT
. . TRBJ1-6 TRBV7-9 CASSPERNSYNSPLHF TGTGCCAGCAGCCCAGAGAGGAACAGCTATAATTCACCCCTCCACTTT
. . TRBJ1-1 TRBV12-3/TRBV12-4 CASSSLLAGGPLKAFF TGTGCCAGCAGTTCCCTACTAGCGGGGGGGCCCCTCAAAGCTTTCTTT
TRBD1 . TRBJ1-2 TRBV2 CASSARAGGYGYTF TGTGCCAGCAGTGCTAGAGCAGGGGGTTATGGCTACACCTTC
TRBD1 . TRBJ1-3 TRBV7-9 CASSLAQGGPNTIYF TGTGCCAGCAGCTTAGCGCAGGGGGGCCCAAACACCATATATTTT
TRBD1 many TRBJ1-5 TRBV12-3/TRBV12-4 CASILGGSNQPQHF TGTGCCAGCATCCTAGGGGGCAGCAATCAGCCCCAGCATTTT
. many TRBJ1-1 TRBV2 CASSDPTAGSVFF TGTGCCAGCAGTGATCCGACAGCCGGGTCGGTCTTCTTT
TRBD2 few TRBJ2-3 TRBV7-8 CASSLEKTSGRTDTQYF TGTGCCAGCAGCTTAGAAAAGACTAGCGGGAGAACAGATACGCAGTATTTT
TRBD1 few TRBJ1-6 TRBV2 CASRRETGNSPLHF TGTGCCAGCAGGAGGGAGACAGGGAATTCACCCCTCCACTTT
. many TRBJ1-5 TRBV7-9 CASSSIDQPQHF TGTGCCAGCAGCTCCATTGATCAGCCCCAGCATTTT
. . TRBJ1-2 TRBV29-1 CSVSGDGGYGYTF TGCAGCGTCTCAGGGGACGGGGGCTATGGCTACACCTTC
. many TRBJ1-5 TRBV4-1 CASSHKITTISNQPQHF TGCGCCAGCAGCCACAAGATCACAACCATTAGCAATCAGCCCCAGCATTTT
TRBD2 few TRBJ2-7 TRBV29-1 CSAGRDAYEQYF TGCAGCGCTGGGAGGGACGCCTACGAGCAGTACTTC
. many TRBJ1-2 TRBV27 CASSRTGFGGYTF TGTGCCAGCAGTCGGACGGGGTTTGGCGGCTACACCTTC
. . TRBJ1-5 TRBV7-8 CASSLGVASQPQHF TGTGCCAGCAGCTTAGGAGTAGCTAGTCAGCCCCAGCATTTT
. . TRBJ1-5 TRBV5-1 CASSGLADETQHF TGCGCCAGCAGCGGGCTAGCGGATGAGACCCAGCATTTT
. many TRBJ2-2 TRBV5-1 CASSLAFGEAGELFF TGCGCCAGCAGCTTGGCCTTTGGGGAGGCCGGGGAGCTGTTTTTT
. many TRBJ2-7 TRBV9 CASSPAPESGSGIHEQYF TGTGCCAGCAGCCCTGCCCCCGAGTCGGGGTCGGGAATCCACGAGCAGTACTTC
. . TRBJ1-1 TRBV10-2 CASSQDGRQGQWLETEAFF TGTGCCAGCAGCCAAGATGGTCGGCAGGGGCAATGGCTGGAGACTGAAGCTTTCTTT
. . TRBJ1-2 TRBV28 CASSNRGGFYGYTF TGTGCCAGCAGCAACAGAGGGGGATTCTATGGCTACACCTTC
. few TRBJ1-5 TRBV7-8 CASSLDRYSNQPQHF TGTGCCAGCAGCTTAGACCGGTATAGCAATCAGCCCCAGCATTTT
. . TRBJ1-2 TRBV29-1 CSSLGGTIYGYTF TGCAGCAGTTTAGGCGGGACAATCTATGGCTACACCTTC
. many TRBJ1-6 TRBV20-1 CSARTVSGGTFSPLHF TGCAGTGCTAGGACAGTTTCTGGGGGAACTTTCTCACCCCTCCACTTT
. many TRBJ2-2 TRBV12-3/TRBV12-4 CASSRDGVTGELFF TGTGCCAGCAGCCGGGACGGGGTCACCGGGGAGCTGTTTTTT
TRBD1 . TRBJ1-1 TRBV7-2 CASSGQVLNTEAFF TGTGCCAGCAGCGGACAGGTACTGAACACTGAAGCTTTCTTT
TRBD1 . TRBJ2-5 TRBV2 CASAGTGSETQYF TGTGCCAGCGCCGGGACAGGGTCAGAGACCCAGTACTTC
. few TRBJ1-6 TRBV25-1 CASSTTVDNSPLHF TGTGCCAGCAGCACGACAGTGGATAATTCACCCCTCCACTTT
. many TRBJ2-7 TRBV7-6 CASSLPNTAYEQYF TGTGCCAGCAGCTTACCGAACACCGCCTACGAGCAGTACTTC
TRBD1 . TRBJ1-1 TRBV20-1 CSARASDRANTEAFF TGCAGTGCTAGAGCTTCGGACAGGGCGAACACTGAAGCTTTCTTT
. many TRBJ2-2 TRBV20-1 CSARPSPEYHTGELFF TGCAGTGCTAGACCCTCCCCCGAATACCACACCGGGGAGCTGTTTTTT
TRBD2 . TRBJ2-5 TRBV10-3 CATRSGRRTQYF TGTGCCACCCGTAGCGGGCGCAGGACCCAGTACTTC
. . TRBJ1-3 TRBV29-1 CSVEGRGLAGGNTIYF TGCAGCGTTGAAGGGCGAGGCTTGGCGGGCGGAAACACCATATATTTT
TRBD1 few TRBJ1-6 TRBV7-9 CASSFTGTGYNSPLHF TGTGCCAGCAGCTTCACAGGGACAGGGTATAATTCACCCCTCCACTTT